These T cell receptor beta chains were read from a single sample in a study of shared clonotypes between healthy human individuals. Method: immunoSEQ multiplex PCR; TCRdb's copy keeps in-frame clones and lacks some. The data show more than 1,200,000 clones, around 98.5% seen once. Sequencing used naive CD4+ T cells sorted from blood. The origin of the receptors is a young man in good health. Each CDR3 is given with its conserved first and last residue. The D gene is left open where the match is weak. Clone size is not always given. Where it is, it says once, few, many or a class for expanded clones.

abundance	v_gene	d_gene	j_gene	CDR3aa	CDR3nt
NA	TRBV5-4	NA	TRBJ1-4	CASSLSPNEKLFF	TGTGCCAGCAGCTTGTCTCCTAATGAAAAACTGTTTTTT
NA	TRBV10-3	TRBD2	TRBJ2-7	CAISESGTSAYEQYF	TGTGCCATCAGTGAGTCAGGGACTAGCGCCTACGAGCAGTACTTC
NA	TRBV19	NA	TRBJ2-2	CASSIRGDTGELFF	TGTGCCAGTAGTATCCGGGGTGACACCGGGGAGCTGTTTTTT
NA	TRBV9	NA	TRBJ2-7	CASSVGNRPNYEQYF	TGTGCCAGCAGCGTAGGGAACCGACCGAACTACGAGCAGTACTTC
NA	TRBV29-1	NA	TRBJ1-2	CSVERANYGYTF	TGCAGCGTTGAACGGGCTAACTATGGCTACACCTTC
NA	TRBV2	NA	TRBJ2-5	CASREGGETQYF	TGTGCCAGCAGGGAGGGAGGAGAGACCCAGTACTTC
NA	TRBV15	TRBD2	TRBJ2-5	CATSRGDSGRASETQYF	TGTGCCACCAGCAGAGGGGATAGCGGGAGGGCCAGCGAGACCCAGTACTTC
NA	TRBV5-4	NA	TRBJ2-1	CASSLGSPAGNEQFF	TGTGCCAGCAGCTTGGGAAGCCCCGCCGGCAATGAGCAGTTCTTC
NA	TRBV29-1	NA	TRBJ2-1	CSVEVGGINEQFF	TGCAGCGTTGAAGTAGGCGGGATCAATGAGCAGTTCTTC
NA	TRBV5-1	NA	TRBJ1-4	CASSLWAANEKLFF	TGCGCCAGCAGCTTGTGGGCGGCAAACGAAAAACTGTTTTTT
NA	TRBV28	TRBD2	TRBJ2-3	CASSFGLAGDTDTQYF	TGTGCCAGCAGTTTCGGTCTAGCGGGAGACACAGATACGCAGTATTTT
NA	TRBV9	NA	TRBJ1-3	CASSPDGSGNTIYF	TGTGCCAGCAGCCCCGATGGCTCTGGAAACACCATATATTTT
once	TRBV6-5	NA	TRBJ1-1	CASSYGRENTEAFF	TGTGCCAGCAGTTACGGTAGGGAAAACACTGAAGCTTTCTTT
NA	TRBV27	NA	TRBJ2-1	CASSLPFSYNEQFF	TGTGCCAGCAGTCTCCCCTTCTCCTACAATGAGCAGTTCTTC
NA	TRBV14	NA	TRBJ2-7	CASSQGFYARGDYEQYF	TGTGCCAGCAGCCAAGGGTTTTACGCTCGGGGAGACTACGAGCAGTACTTC
NA	TRBV5-4	NA	TRBJ2-7	CASSSGGEGHYEQYF	TGTGCCAGCAGCTCCGGCGGGGAAGGGCACTACGAGCAGTACTTC
NA	TRBV2	TRBD2	TRBJ2-1	CASSEDGRDHEQFF	TGTGCCAGCAGTGAGGACGGGAGGGACCATGAGCAGTTCTTC
NA	TRBV5-6	TRBD2	TRBJ2-3	CASSFGLAGTDTQYF	TGTGCCAGCAGCTTCGGGCTAGCGGGAACAGATACGCAGTATTTT
NA	TRBV9	TRBD1	TRBJ2-7	CASSVTGTGYEQYF	TGTGCCAGCAGCGTTACCGGGACAGGATACGAGCAGTACTTC
NA	TRBV18	TRBD1	TRBJ2-2	CASSPPTGFGELFF	TGTGCCAGCTCACCCCCGACAGGGTTCGGGGAGCTGTTTTTT
NA	TRBV7-9	TRBD1	TRBJ2-5	CASSLGQYEGTQYF	TGTGCCAGCAGCCTGGGACAGTATGAGGGGACCCAGTACTTC
once	TRBV5-4	TRBD1	TRBJ2-7	CASSPTGPSYEQYF	TGTGCCAGCAGCCCGACAGGGCCCTCCTACGAGCAGTACTTC
once	TRBV6-1	NA	TRBJ2-1	CASGYRMFSYNEQFF	TGTGCCAGCGGCTACCGCATGTTCTCCTACAATGAGCAGTTCTTC
once	TRBV4-1	TRBD1	TRBJ2-3	CASSHNRGPTDTQYF	TGCGCCAGCAGCCATAACAGGGGGCCCACAGATACGCAGTATTTT
NA	TRBV2	NA	TRBJ1-5	CASSESGYQPQHF	TGTGCCAGCAGTGAGTCCGGGTATCAGCCCCAGCATTTT
NA	TRBV6-5	NA	TRBJ1-3	CASIPTGSGNTIYF	TGTGCCAGTATTCCGACAGGCTCTGGAAACACCATATATTTT
NA	TRBV10-1	NA	TRBJ2-3	CASSDPVESTDTQYF	TGCGCCAGCAGTGACCCAGTAGAGAGCACAGATACGCAGTATTTT
NA	TRBV5-8	NA	TRBJ1-2	CASSRGINYGYTF	TGTGCCAGCTCTCGGGGGATTAACTATGGCTACACCTTC
NA	TRBV7-9	NA	TRBJ2-5	CASSSPRAGSETQYF	TGTGCCAGCAGCTCCCCTCGGGCAGGATCCGAGACCCAGTACTTC
NA	TRBV2	NA	TRBJ2-2	CASSEARIGELFF	TGTGCCAGCAGTGAAGCGAGGATCGGGGAGCTGTTTTTT
NA	TRBV6-1	NA	TRBJ1-1	CASSDISQGTSTEAFF	TGTGCCAGCAGTGACATATCCCAGGGGACTAGCACTGAAGCTTTCTTT
NA	TRBV7-9	TRBD2	TRBJ2-1	CASSLVRKLAGGTNEQFF	TGTGCCAGCAGCTTAGTTAGAAAACTAGCGGGAGGGACCAATGAGCAGTTCTTC
NA	TRBV21-1	NA	TRBJ1-1	CASCGCGTEAFF	TGTGCCAGCTGTGGATGTGGCACTGAAGCTTTCTTT
NA	TRBV2	NA	TRBJ1-5	CASSDQGSLSNQPQHF	TGTGCCAGCAGTGATCAGGGAAGCCTTAGCAATCAGCCCCAGCATTTT
NA	TRBV7-3	TRBD2	TRBJ2-3	CASSLAGGYTDTQYF	TGTGCCAGCAGCTTAGCGGGAGGATACACAGATACGCAGTATTTT
NA	TRBV10-2	TRBD2	TRBJ2-1	CASRGLAGFNEQFF	TGCGCCAGCAGGGGACTAGCGGGCTTCAATGAGCAGTTCTTC
once	TRBV6-5	NA	TRBJ1-1	CASSYSFRDTEAFF	TGTGCCAGCAGTTACTCGTTTCGGGACACTGAAGCTTTCTTT
NA	TRBV29-1	TRBD1	TRBJ1-5	CSVGDSNSNQPQHF	TGCAGCGTTGGGGACAGCAATAGCAATCAGCCCCAGCATTTT
NA	TRBV30	NA	TRBJ2-5	CAWSVARKTQYF	TGTGCCTGGAGTGTGGCTAGAAAGACCCAGTACTTC
NA	TRBV20-1	NA	TRBJ1-5	CSAAGDQPQHF	TGCAGTGCGGCAGGGGATCAGCCCCAGCATTTT
NA	TRBV5-4	TRBD2	TRBJ2-1	CASSLAPSGTYNEQFF	TGTGCCAGCAGCTTGGCCCCTAGCGGGACCTACAATGAGCAGTTCTTC
NA	TRBV27	NA	TRBJ1-4	CASSPTRRVLNEKLFF	TGTGCCAGCAGCCCGACACGACGAGTCCTTAATGAAAAACTGTTTTTT
NA	TRBV5-1	NA	TRBJ1-2	CASSLFRGNYGYTF	TGCGCCAGCAGCTTGTTTCGGGGCAACTATGGCTACACCTTC
once	TRBV10-1	NA	TRBJ1-1	CASSESRRMSRAFF	TGCGCCAGCAGTGAGTCGCGACGGATGAGTCGGGCTTTCTTT
NA	TRBV11-2	NA	TRBJ1-2	CASSLPGREYNYGYTF	TGTGCCAGCAGCTTGCCGGGACGGGAATATAACTATGGCTACACCTTC
NA	TRBV19	NA	TRBJ1-2	CASSADIIDGYTF	TGTGCCAGTAGTGCGGACATCATCGATGGCTACACCTTC
once	TRBV9	TRBD1	TRBJ2-7	CASSVTGGYEQYF	TGTGCCAGCAGCGTAACAGGGGGGTACGAGCAGTACTTC
NA	TRBV27	TRBD2	TRBJ2-1	CASSSLAGNSYNEQFF	TGTGCCAGCAGTTCACTAGCGGGAAACTCCTACAATGAGCAGTTCTTC
NA	TRBV29-1	NA	TRBJ2-2	CSVYRAGGPGELFF	TGCAGCGTTTACAGGGCAGGCGGACCCGGGGAGCTGTTTTTT
NA	TRBV7-2	TRBD2	TRBJ2-1	CATSAYLAASSYNEQFF	TGTGCCACCTCAGCGTACCTAGCGGCTAGCTCCTACAATGAGCAGTTCTTC
NA	TRBV28	TRBD1	TRBJ1-5	CASSGTDNQPQHF	TGTGCCAGCAGCGGGACAGACAATCAGCCCCAGCATTTT
once	TRBV4-3	NA	TRBJ2-7	CASSQVRASVSYEQYF	TGCGCCAGCAGCCAAGTTCGGGCTAGCGTATCCTACGAGCAGTACTTC
NA	TRBV19	NA	TRBJ2-7	CASSTKRQYSYEQYF	TGTGCCAGTAGCACGAAAAGGCAGTACTCCTACGAGCAGTACTTC
NA	TRBV29-1	NA	TRBJ2-3	CSVDTSTSTDTQYF	TGCAGCGTTGACACCTCTACTAGCACAGATACGCAGTATTTT
NA	TRBV28	TRBD2	TRBJ2-7	CASSYGLAGGYEQYF	TGTGCCAGCAGCTACGGACTAGCGGGAGGGTACGAGCAGTACTTC
NA	TRBV7-2	NA	TRBJ1-5	CASSSDRNQPQHF	TGTGCCAGCAGCTCGGATCGCAATCAGCCCCAGCATTTT
NA	TRBV20-1	NA	TRBJ2-3	CSAPPRDTQYF	TGCAGTGCACCCCCCAGGGATACGCAGTATTTT